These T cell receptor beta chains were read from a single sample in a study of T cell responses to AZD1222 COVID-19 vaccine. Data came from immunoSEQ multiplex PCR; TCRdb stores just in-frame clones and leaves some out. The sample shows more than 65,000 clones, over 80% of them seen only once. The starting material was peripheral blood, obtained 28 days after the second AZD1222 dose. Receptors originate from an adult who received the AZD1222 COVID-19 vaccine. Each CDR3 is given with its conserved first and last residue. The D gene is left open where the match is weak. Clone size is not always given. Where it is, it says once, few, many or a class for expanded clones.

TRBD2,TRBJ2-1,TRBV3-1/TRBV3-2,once,TGTGCCAGCAGCCGGGGTGGGCTAGCGGGTTACAATGAGCAGTTCTTC,CASSRGGLAGYNEQFF
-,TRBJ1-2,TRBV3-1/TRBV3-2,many,TGTGCCAGCAGCTTGGACAGCAACTATGGCTACACCTTC,CASSLDSNYGYTF
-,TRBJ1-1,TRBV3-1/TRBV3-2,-,TGTGCCAGCAGACGAGGGGGGTTTGCTTTCTTT,CASRRGGFAFF
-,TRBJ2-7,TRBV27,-,TGTGCCAGCAGTTTATGGTCCGGATCGCAGCAGTACTTC,CASSLWSGSQQYF
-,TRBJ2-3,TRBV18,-,TGTGCCAGCTCACCGGGTTTTACAGATACGCAGTATTTT,CASSPGFTDTQYF
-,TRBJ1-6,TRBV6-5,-,TGTGCCAGCAGTTTCGGACAGAACATTAATTCACCCCTCCACTTT,CASSFGQNINSPLHF
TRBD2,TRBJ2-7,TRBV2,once,TGTGCCAGCAGTGCAGGACTAGCGGGCTACGAGCAGTACTTC,CASSAGLAGYEQYF
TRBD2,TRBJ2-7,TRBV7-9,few,TGTGCCAGCGGGGGAGGGAACGAGCAGTACTTC,CASGGGNEQYF
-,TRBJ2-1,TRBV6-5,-,TGTGCCAGCAGCGGCCACATGGGGAATGAGCAGTTCTTC,CASSGHMGNEQFF
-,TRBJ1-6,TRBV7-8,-,TGTGCCAGCAGCTTCATTGATTCACCCCTCCACTTT,CASSFIDSPLHF
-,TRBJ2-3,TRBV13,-,TGTGCCAGCAGCTTAGAACGGGGTACGCAGTATTTT,CASSLERGTQYF
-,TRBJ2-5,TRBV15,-,TGTGCCACCAGCAGACGACACGGGGCGCACCAAGAAGAGACCCAGTACTTC,CATSRRHGAHQEETQYF
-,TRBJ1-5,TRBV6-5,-,TGTGCCAGCAGTTCAGTCTTCACTAATCAGCCCCAGCATTTT,CASSSVFTNQPQHF
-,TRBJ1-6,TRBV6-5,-,TGTGCCAGCAGCCAGCAACGCGGTTCACCCCTCCACTTT,CASSQQRGSPLHF